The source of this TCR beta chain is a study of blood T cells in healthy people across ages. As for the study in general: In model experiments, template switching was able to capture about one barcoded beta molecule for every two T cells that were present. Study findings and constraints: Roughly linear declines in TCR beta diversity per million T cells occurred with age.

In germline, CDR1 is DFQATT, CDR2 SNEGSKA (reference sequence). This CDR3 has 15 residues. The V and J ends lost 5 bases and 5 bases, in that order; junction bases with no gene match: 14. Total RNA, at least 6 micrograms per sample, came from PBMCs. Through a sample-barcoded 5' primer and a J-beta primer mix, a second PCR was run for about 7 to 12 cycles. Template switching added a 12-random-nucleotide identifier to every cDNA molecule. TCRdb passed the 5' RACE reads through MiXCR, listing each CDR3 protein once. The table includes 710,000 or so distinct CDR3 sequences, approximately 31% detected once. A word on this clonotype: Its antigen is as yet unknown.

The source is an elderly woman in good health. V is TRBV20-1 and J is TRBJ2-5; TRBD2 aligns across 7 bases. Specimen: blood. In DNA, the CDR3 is TGCAGTGCTCCCCGGGACTACTGGGAGTACGAGACCCAGTACTTC. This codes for CSAPRDYWEYETQYF.